This paragraph covers one TCR beta chain sequence. Thawed, overnight-rested PBMC were stained with GMM-loaded CD1B tetramer, viability dye and anti-CD3, then sorted. The CD1B tetramers carried C32 glucose monomycolate purified from Rhodococcus equi. Tetramer-sorted PBMC had been CD14 monocyte-depleted before freezing. Approximately 100,000 tetramer-negative cells were sorted from each donor. Germline V CDR1 and CDR2: LGHNA, YNFKEQ. Deletions cut 1 base from V and 1 base from J, with 11 bases between. This CDR3 contains 16 residues. No alpha-beta pairing information exists for these sequences. The protocol was immunoSEQ multiplex PCR, while the TCRdb copy is restricted to in-frame clones and leaves out a portion. The sample contains 50,000 or so clones, approximately 86% of which appear only once. The data were taken from a study of T cells in tuberculosis. General study points: Low-affinity CD1B-GMM tetramer-binding T cells may have been missed.

Sequenced input: CD1b-GMM tetramer-negative cells sorted from PBMCs. V usage is TRBV4-2 and J usage is TRBJ1-3, with a possible D match to TRBD1 (6 bases). The receptor's source is an adult woman with latent tuberculosis. DNA for the CDR3: TGTGCCAGCAGCCAAGCAGGGGCCCTATCTGGAAACACCATATATTTT. This codes for CASSQAGALSGNTIYF.